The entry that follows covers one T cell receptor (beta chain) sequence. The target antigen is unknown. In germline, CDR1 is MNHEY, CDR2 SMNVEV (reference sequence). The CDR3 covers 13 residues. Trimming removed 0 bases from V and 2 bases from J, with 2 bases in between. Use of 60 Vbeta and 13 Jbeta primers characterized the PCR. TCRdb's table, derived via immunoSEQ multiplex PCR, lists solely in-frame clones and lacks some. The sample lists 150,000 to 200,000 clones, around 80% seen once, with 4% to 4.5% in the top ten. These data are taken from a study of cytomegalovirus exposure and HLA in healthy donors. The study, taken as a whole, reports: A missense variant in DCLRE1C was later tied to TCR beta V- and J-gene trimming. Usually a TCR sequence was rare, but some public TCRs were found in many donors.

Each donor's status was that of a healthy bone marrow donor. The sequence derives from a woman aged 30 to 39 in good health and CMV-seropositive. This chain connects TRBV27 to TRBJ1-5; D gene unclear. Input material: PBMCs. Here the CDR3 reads CASSLSGNQPQHF. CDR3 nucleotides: TGTGCCAGCAGTTTATCCGGCAATCAGCCCCAGCATTTT.